This TCR beta chain was identified in a study of CD8 T cells in Susac syndrome. It was with random hexamers that about 0.45 to 1 ug RNA was reverse transcribed. MiXCR was run by TCRdb on the immunoSEQ multiplex PCR reads, yielding one entry per CDR3 protein. The sample includes 95,000 to 150,000 distinct CDR3 sequences, over 95% of them seen just once. This clonotype was seen only once. The source material was CD4+ T cells from PBMCs. The receptor was derived from a human donor with Susac syndrome.

The CDR3 sequence is CASDSFYEQYF. The CDR3 region has the DNA TGTGCCAGCGACAGCTTTTACGAGCAGTACTTC. This chain uses TRBV6-1 with TRBJ2-7, with TRBD1 as a possible D gene (5 bases). The CDR3 has 11 residues. V was clipped by 8 bases and J by 4 bases, with 9 bases between them. Germline-derived CDR1 and CDR2 are MNHNS and SASEGT.